The 27 T cell receptor beta chains below all came from one sample that was sequenced in a study of type 1 regulatory T cells. Their cognate antigens are unknown. TCRdb called the reads again in MiXCR, with one record for every CDR3 protein. Of roughly 67,000 distinct CDR3 sequences listed, roughly 60% are singletons. What was sequenced was cultured T cells, either the whole culture or a sorted T cell fraction (not recorded which). Subset here: Tr1-enriched cell product generated in vitro against host alloantigens. The source is a human donor in good health.

This clonotype came up a few times. This chain links TRBV20-1 with TRBJ2-7; tentative D call: TRBD2 (6 bases). V lost 3 bases and J 0 bases, leaving 12 bases between the germline ends. The germline gives CDR1 DFQATT, CDR2 SNEGSKA (reference sequence). This CDR3 has 14 amino acids. The chain's CDR3 is CSARGLSHSYEQYF. Here the CDR3 DNA reads TGCAGTGCTAGGGGACTCTCTCACTCCTACGAGCAGTACTTC.

This clonotype was detected a few times. The chain uses TRBV7-9 and TRBJ1-6; D perhaps matches TRBD1 (5 bases). This CDR3 comprises 13 residues. Germline values: CDR1 SEHNR, CDR2 FQNEAQ (reference sequence). Trimming cost V 7 bases and J 10 bases, with 14 bases left between them. As DNA, the CDR3 is TGTGCCAGCACCCAGGGTGGCACGTCACCCCTCCACTTT. It specifies CASTQGGTSPLHF.

The chain is built from TRBV24-1 and TRBJ2-5; 8 bases are shared with TRBD2. V shed 7 bases and J 5 bases; nucleotides not matched to a gene: 8. Germline CDR1 reads KGHDR; CDR2 reads SFDVKD. CDR3 length: 14 residues. CDR3 nucleotides: TGTGCCACCAGCACTAGCGGTGCGTCGGAGACCCAGTACTTC. This gives the protein CATSTSGASETQYF.

The chain recombines TRBV25-1 with TRBJ2-2, with 8 bases identical to TRBD2. The CDR3 length is 15 residues. The V gene's germline CDR1 is MGHDK and CDR2 SYGVNS. After removal of 4 bases from V and 6 bases from J, the junction contained 7 bases not matched to a gene. CDR3 DNA: TGTGCCAGCAGTGGCCAGCGGGAGTTCTCCGGGGAGCTGTTTTTT. Translating it yields CASSGQREFSGELFF.

The CDR3 protein is CASGRTGNGGYTF. Written as DNA, the CDR3 is TGTGCCAGCGGTCGGACAGGGAATGGTGGCTACACCTTC. The chain employs TRBV5-5 and TRBJ1-2; 8 bases are a match to TRBD1. Germline V CDR1 and CDR2: SGHKS, YYEKEE (reference sequence). J was trimmed by 7 bases and V by 7 bases; bases with no gene match: 9. The CDR3 sequence is 13 residues long.

This clonotype occurred a few times. This chain uses TRBV5-1 with TRBJ2-3; D is possibly TRBD2 (6 bases). The CDR3 has 13 residues. The V end was cut by 4 bases, the J end by 8 bases, with 14 bases between. CDR1 is SGHRS, CDR2 YFSETQ, per germline. The CDR3 spells CASSPDGGPTQYF. In DNA form, the CDR3 reads TGCGCCAGCAGCCCAGACGGGGGTCCTACGCAGTATTTT.

V gene TRBV2 combines with J gene TRBJ1-2; D remains ambiguous. V shed 2 bases and J shed 0 bases, with 1 base lying between them. The CDR3 is made up of 12 amino acids. The germline CDR1 and CDR2 sequences are SNHLY and FYNNEI. The CDR3 bases are TGTGCCAGCAGTGAAACTAACTATGGCTACACCTTC. Amino acids: CASSETNYGYTF.

The chain combines TRBV12-3 or TRBV12-4 with TRBJ1-1; D is unclear. The CDR3 sequence is 15 residues long. Trimming pared 1 base from V and 1 base from J, leaving 10 bases between. CDR3 residues: CASSLVGGGNTEAFF. As DNA, the CDR3 is TGTGCCAGCAGTTTAGTTGGAGGAGGGAACACTGAAGCTTTCTTT.

The rearrangement uses TRBV7-8 and TRBJ2-2; D gene unclear. This CDR3 comprises 13 residues. V was clipped by 0 bases and J by 6 bases, with 5 bases between them. From germline, CDR1 is SGHVS and CDR2 FQNEAQ. CDR3 DNA: TGTGCCAGCAGCTTAGCACGGGCCGGGGAGCTGTTTTTT. It translates to CASSLARAGELFF.

The gene calls are TRBV30 and TRBJ2-1, with 11 bases matching TRBD2. The V gene end was trimmed by 0 bases and the J gene end by 7 bases; junction bases not matched to a gene: 11. Germline CDR1 is GTSNPN and CDR2 is SVGIG (reference sequence). The CDR3 contains 17 residues. CDR3 sequence reads: CAWSVGFTSGSWNEQFF. In DNA, the CDR3 is TGTGCCTGGAGTGTGGGATTTACTAGCGGGAGTTGGAATGAGCAGTTCTTC.

The V gene is TRBV10-2, the J gene TRBJ2-7; 8 bases are a match to TRBD2. After removal of 3 bases from V and 3 bases from J, the junction contained 4 bases not matched to a gene. CDR1 WSHSY and CDR2 SAAADI come from the germline V gene. This CDR3 is built from 14 residues. The CDR3 spells CASSENAGGYEQYF. The CDR3 DNA reads TGCGCCAGCAGTGAAAACGCGGGAGGCTACGAGCAGTACTTC.

The gene calls are TRBV29-1 and TRBJ1-1; D may be TRBD1 (5 bases). Germline V lookup: CDR1 SQVTM, CDR2 ANQGSEA. The CDR3 is made up of 13 amino acids. The V end was cut by 7 bases, the J end by 1 base, with 13 bases between. DNA of the CDR3: TGCAGCGCGGTGGGACTATGGAACACTGAAGCTTTCTTT. Translation gives CSAVGLWNTEAFF.

This rearrangement joins TRBV2 to TRBJ2-1, with TRBD1 matching over 7 bases. The CDR3 has 15 residues. V shed 4 bases and J 0 bases; nucleotides not matched to a gene: 3. The germline V gene encodes CDR1 SNHLY and CDR2 FYNNEI. The CDR3 DNA is TGTGCCAGCAGTGTGGACAGGATCTCCTACAATGAGCAGTTCTTC. It is translated as CASSVDRISYNEQFF.

In the case of this clonotype: A single base separates this from a much larger clone, so it may be a read error. DNA of the CDR3: TGTGCCAGCAGCTTAGGGTGGGGTCACAGGGCCCATCATTTT. Its protein is CASSLGWGHRAHHF. V is TRBV7-2 and J is TRBJ1-5, with D possibly TRBD1 on 6 matching bases. CDR3 length equals 14 residues. CDR1 SGHTA and CDR2 FQGNSA come from the germline V gene.

The chain couples TRBV19 to TRBJ2-7, with 7 bases identical to TRBD2. The V gene end was trimmed by 3 bases and the J gene end by 0 bases; junction bases not matched to a gene: 5. The CDR3 runs 15 residues. From germline, CDR1 is LNHDA and CDR2 SQIVND (reference sequence). CDR3 nucleotide sequence: TGTGCCAGTAGTATCGGGAGGCAAAGCTCCTACGAGCAGTACTTC. As protein: CASSIGRQSSYEQYF.

The chain has TRBV3-1 and TRBJ1-1, with a tentative D call TRBD1 (6 bases). Per the germline V gene, CDR1 is LGHDT and CDR2 is YNNKEL (reference sequence). The CDR3 has 13 residues. The ends were cut back, 1 base at V and 6 bases at J, with 9 bases in the middle. This CDR3 is CASSQVQGSEAFF. The CDR3 DNA is TGTGCCAGCAGCCAAGTACAGGGTTCTGAAGCTTTCTTT. Drawing the rest from reference TRBV3-1 and TRBJ1-1, the complete variable domain is DTAVSQTPKYLVTQMGNDKSIKCEQNLGHDTMYWYKQDSKKFLKIMFSYNNKELIINETVPNRFSPKSPDKAHLNLHINSLELGDSAVYFCASSQVQGSEAFFGQGTRLTVV.

The J gene is TRBJ2-5, the V gene TRBV5-1, with a weak D call TRBD2 (5 bases). There are 14 residues in the CDR3. The V end was cut by 0 bases, the J end by 3 bases, with 9 bases between. Germline V gene lookup returns CDR1 SGHRS and CDR2 YFSETQ. CDR3 coding DNA: TGCGCCAGCAGCTTGGTCGAGGGAGAAGAGACCCAGTACTTC. It encodes CASSLVEGEETQYF.

In its sample, this clonotype was seen a few times. This chain joins TRBV11-1 and TRBJ2-5, with D perhaps being TRBD1 or TRBD2 (6 bases each). Per germline, CDR1 SGHAT and CDR2 FQDESV (reference sequence). The CDR3 length is 15 residues. V lost 1 base and J lost 5, with 14 bases in between. The CDR3 DNA is TGTGCCAGCAGCTTAGTCGGGGGCGCCCCGGAGACCCAGTACTTC. Residues: CASSLVGGAPETQYF.

This clonotype appeared once. The chain is built from TRBV12-3 or TRBV12-4 and TRBJ2-2, with TRBD2 matching over 7 bases. CDR3 length: 14 residues. The trim removed 2 bases at V and 5 bases at J, leaving 2 bases unmatched. This CDR3 reads CASSLRRETGELFF. In DNA form, the CDR3 reads TGTGCCAGCAGTTTAAGGCGGGAGACCGGGGAGCTGTTTTTT.

CDR3 protein: CASSSEGFAEAFF. The CDR3, as DNA: TGCGCCAGCAGCTCAGAAGGGTTCGCTGAAGCTTTCTTT. The chain recombines TRBV5-1 with TRBJ1-1; unclear D gene. Trimming removed 3 bases from V and 6 bases from J, with 12 bases in between. Germline V gene sequence: CDR1 SGHRS, CDR2 YFSETQ. CDR3 size: 13 residues.

The CDR3 protein is CASSSNRVGATQYF. As DNA, the CDR3 is TGTGCCAGCAGTTCGAACAGGGTGGGGGCGACCCAGTACTTC. This chain joins TRBV27 and TRBJ2-5; TRBD1 might be the D (6 bases). The CDR3 runs to 14 residues. With 4 bases removed from V and 7 bases from J, the gap between germline ends came to 16 bases. Germline CDR1 MNHEY, CDR2 SMNVEV (reference sequence).

The V and J genes are TRBV20-1 and TRBJ1-1; D is unclear. The CDR3 consists of 12 residues. The ends were cut back, 3 bases at V and 10 bases at J, with 15 bases in the middle. Germline V gene sequence: CDR1 DFQATT, CDR2 SNEGSKA (reference sequence). CDR3 in amino acids: CSASDDRGGAFF. Here the CDR3 DNA reads TGCAGTGCTAGTGATGATCGGGGAGGAGCTTTCTTT.

The V and J genes are TRBV5-1 and TRBJ2-2; 12 bases are a match to TRBD2. Germline V CDR1 and CDR2: SGHRS, YFSETQ. CDR3 length equals 17 residues. The trim removed 3 bases at V and 1 base at J, leaving 4 bases unmatched. The CDR3 loop is CASSSGLAGKNTGELFF. The CDR3 region has the DNA TGCGCCAGCAGCTCGGGACTAGCGGGCAAGAACACCGGGGAGCTGTTTTTT.

The chain uses TRBV20-1 and TRBJ2-3, with 10 positions matching TRBD1. Germline-derived CDR1 and CDR2 are DFQATT and SNEGSKA (reference sequence). The length of the CDR3 is 14 residues. Germline trimming cut 6 bases from V and 4 bases from J; bases unmatched to any gene: 7. CDR3 protein: CSARDRGRSDTQYF. The CDR3, as DNA: TGCAGTGCCCGCGACAGGGGGCGCTCAGATACGCAGTATTTT.

This clonotype was seen a handful of times. The rearrangement uses TRBV10-2 and TRBJ2-3; the D gene is possibly TRBD1 (6 bases). This CDR3 is 15 amino acids long. Germline loops: CDR1 WSHSY, CDR2 SAAADI. The V end was cut by 0 bases, the J end by 1 base, with 8 bases between. This CDR3 is CASSESQGRTDTQYF. The CDR3 nucleotides are TGCGCCAGCAGTGAGTCGCAGGGGCGCACAGATACGCAGTATTTT.

The table lists this clonotype with a few counts. The rearrangement uses TRBV6-2 or TRBV6-3 and TRBJ1-5, with 8 bases identical to TRBD1. V shed 7 bases and J 5 bases; nucleotides not matched to a gene: 10. The CDR3 has 15 amino acids. Germline V gene sequence: CDR1 MNHEY, CDR2 SVGEGT. The DNA of the CDR3 is TGTGCCAGCACCCAACCCGGACAGGGTCATCAGCCCCAGCATTTT. It yields the protein CASTQPGQGHQPQHF.

The V and J genes are TRBV12-3 or TRBV12-4 and TRBJ1-5, with a possible D match to TRBD1 (5 bases). The CDR3 covers 13 residues. Trimming stripped 5 bases from V and 9 bases from J, with 14 bases between. The CDR3 sequence: CASSDSALRPQHF. The CDR3 DNA follows: TGTGCCAGCAGTGACAGTGCCTTAAGGCCCCAGCATTTT.